What follows is one T cell receptor (beta chain) and its context. The data were obtained in a study of blood T cell repertoires in COVID-19. Germline-derived CDR1 and CDR2 are SGHTA and FQGTGA. The CDR3 has 14 residues. Trimming removed 4 bases at V and 0 bases at J, with 6 bases between. TCRdb's table, derived via immunoSEQ multiplex PCR, lists solely in-frame clones and lacks some. The table includes 69,000 or so clones, less than 85% detected once. The V and J genes are TRBV7-3 and TRBJ2-2; no definite D call. Sequencing was done on a sample of peripheral blood. The sequence came from a man aged 50 to 60 with COVID-19, enrolled during active disease. The CDR3 DNA is TGTGCCAGCAGCTCCGGTCCGAACACCGGGGAGCTGTTTTTT. It yields the protein CASSSGPNTGELFF. The full variable domain, in which reference TRBV7-3 and TRBJ2-2 provide the parts outside the CDR3, is GAGVSQTPSNKVTEKGKYVELRCDPISGHTALYWYRQSLGQGPEFLIYFQGTGAADDSGLPNDRFFAVRPEGSVSTLKIQRTERGDSAVYLCASSSGPNTGELFFGEGSRLTVL.